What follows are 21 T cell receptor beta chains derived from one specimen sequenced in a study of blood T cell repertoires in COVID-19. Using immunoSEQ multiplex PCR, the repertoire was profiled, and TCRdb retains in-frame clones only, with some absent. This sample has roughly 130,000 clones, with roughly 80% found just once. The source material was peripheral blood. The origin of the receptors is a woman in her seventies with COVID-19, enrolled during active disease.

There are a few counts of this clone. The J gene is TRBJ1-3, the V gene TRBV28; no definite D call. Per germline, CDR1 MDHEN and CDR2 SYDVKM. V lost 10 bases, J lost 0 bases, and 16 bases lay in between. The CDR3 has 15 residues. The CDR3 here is CATARVQDSGNTIYF. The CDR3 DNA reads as TGTGCCACCGCACGCGTCCAGGACTCTGGAAACACCATATATTTT. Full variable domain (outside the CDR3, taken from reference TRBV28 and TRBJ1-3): DVKVTQSSRYLVKRTGEKVFLECVQDMDHENMFWYRQDPGLGLRLIYFSYDVKMKEKGDIPEGYSVSREKKERFSLILESASTNQTSMYLCATARVQDSGNTIYFGEGSWLTVV.

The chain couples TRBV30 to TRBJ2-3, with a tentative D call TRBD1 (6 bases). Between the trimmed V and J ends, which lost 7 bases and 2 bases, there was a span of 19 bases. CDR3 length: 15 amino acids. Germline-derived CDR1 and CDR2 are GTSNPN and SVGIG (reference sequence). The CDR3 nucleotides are TGTGCCTTGGCTCGAGGGCAGGGGTTCACAGATACGCAGTATTTT. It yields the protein CALARGQGFTDTQYF.

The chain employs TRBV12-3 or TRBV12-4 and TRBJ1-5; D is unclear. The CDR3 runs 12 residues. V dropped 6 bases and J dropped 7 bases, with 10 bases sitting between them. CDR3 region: CASSPLPQPQHF. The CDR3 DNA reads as TGTGCCAGCAGCCCTCTCCCCCAGCCCCAGCATTTT.

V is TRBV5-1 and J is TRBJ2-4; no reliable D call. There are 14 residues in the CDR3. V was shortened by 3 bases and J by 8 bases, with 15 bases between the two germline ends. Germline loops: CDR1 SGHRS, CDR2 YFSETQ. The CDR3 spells CASSSIPGRDIQYF. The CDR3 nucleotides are TGCGCCAGCAGCTCTATTCCCGGTCGGGACATTCAGTACTTC.

The CDR3 sequence: CASRPGLAEGEQYF. In DNA form, the CDR3 reads TGTGCCAGCAGACCTGGACTAGCGGAAGGCGAGCAGTACTTC. This rearrangement joins TRBV7-2 to TRBJ2-7; 10 bases agree with TRBD2. In germline, CDR1 is SGHTA, CDR2 FQGNSA. V was pared by 6 bases and J by 6 bases, with 8 bases of the junction left unmatched. CDR3 length: 14 residues.

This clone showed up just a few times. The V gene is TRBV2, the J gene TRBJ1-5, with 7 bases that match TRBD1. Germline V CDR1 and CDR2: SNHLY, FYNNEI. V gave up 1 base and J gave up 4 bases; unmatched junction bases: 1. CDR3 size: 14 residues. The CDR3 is CASSEGRGNQPQHF. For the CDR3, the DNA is TGTGCCAGCAGTGAAGGCAGGGGGAATCAGCCCCAGCATTTT.

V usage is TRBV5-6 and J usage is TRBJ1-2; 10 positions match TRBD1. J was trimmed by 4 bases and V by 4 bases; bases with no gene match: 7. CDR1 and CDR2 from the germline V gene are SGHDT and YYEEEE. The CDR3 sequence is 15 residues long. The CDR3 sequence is CASSADRGSPYGYTF. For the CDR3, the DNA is TGTGCCAGCAGCGCGGACAGGGGGAGCCCCTATGGCTACACCTTC.

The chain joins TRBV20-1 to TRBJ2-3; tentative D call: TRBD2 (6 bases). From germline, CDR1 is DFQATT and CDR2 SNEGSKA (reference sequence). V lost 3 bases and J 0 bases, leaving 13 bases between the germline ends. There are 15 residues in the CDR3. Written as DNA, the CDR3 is TGCAGTGCTAGTATTTGGGGGACTAGCACAGATACGCAGTATTTT. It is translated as CSASIWGTSTDTQYF.

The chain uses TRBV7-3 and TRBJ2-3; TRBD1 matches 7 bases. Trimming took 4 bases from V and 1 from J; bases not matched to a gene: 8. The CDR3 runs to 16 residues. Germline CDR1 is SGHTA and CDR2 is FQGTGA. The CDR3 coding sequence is TGTGCCAGCAGCTCTCTACAGGGGTTCGGCACAGATACGCAGTATTTT. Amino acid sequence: CASSSLQGFGTDTQYF.

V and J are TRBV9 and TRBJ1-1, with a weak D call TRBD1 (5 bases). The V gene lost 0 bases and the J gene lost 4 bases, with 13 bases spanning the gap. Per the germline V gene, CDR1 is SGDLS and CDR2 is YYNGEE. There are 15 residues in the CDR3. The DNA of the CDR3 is TGTGCCAGCAGCGTAGTAGGGGCGGTTGGCACTGAAGCTTTCTTT. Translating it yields CASSVVGAVGTEAFF.

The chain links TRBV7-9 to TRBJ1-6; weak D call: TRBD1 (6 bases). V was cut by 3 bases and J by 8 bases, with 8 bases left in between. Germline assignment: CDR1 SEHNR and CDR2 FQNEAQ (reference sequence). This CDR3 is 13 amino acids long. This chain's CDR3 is CASSFRGDSPLHF. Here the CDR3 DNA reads TGTGCCAGCAGCTTCAGGGGAGATTCACCCCTCCACTTT.

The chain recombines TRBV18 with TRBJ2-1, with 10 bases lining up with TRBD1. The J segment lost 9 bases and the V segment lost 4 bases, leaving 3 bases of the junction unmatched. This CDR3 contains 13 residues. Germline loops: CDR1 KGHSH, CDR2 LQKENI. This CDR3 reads CASSRQGASEQFF. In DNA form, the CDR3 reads TGTGCCAGCTCACGACAGGGGGCCAGTGAGCAGTTCTTC.

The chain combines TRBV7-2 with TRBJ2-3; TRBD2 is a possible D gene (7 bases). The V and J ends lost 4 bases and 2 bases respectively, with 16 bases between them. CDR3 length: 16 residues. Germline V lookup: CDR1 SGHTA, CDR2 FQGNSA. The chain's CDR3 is CASSSSGGGLTDTQYF. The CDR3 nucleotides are TGTGCCAGCAGCTCCTCGGGCGGGGGCCTCACAGATACGCAGTATTTT.

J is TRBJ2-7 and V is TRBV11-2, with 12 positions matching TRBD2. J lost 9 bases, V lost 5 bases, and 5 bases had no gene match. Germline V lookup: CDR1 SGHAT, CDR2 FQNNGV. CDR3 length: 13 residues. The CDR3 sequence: CASSKLAGGGQYF. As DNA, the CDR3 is TGTGCCAGCAGCAAACTAGCGGGGGGCGGGCAGTACTTC.

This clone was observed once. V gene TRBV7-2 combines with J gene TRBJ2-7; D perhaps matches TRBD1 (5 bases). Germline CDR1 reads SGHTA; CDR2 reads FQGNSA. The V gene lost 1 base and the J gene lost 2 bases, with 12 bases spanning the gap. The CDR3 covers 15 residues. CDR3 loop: CASSLGPDRTYEQYF. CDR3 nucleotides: TGTGCCAGCAGCTTAGGCCCCGACAGAACCTACGAGCAGTACTTC.

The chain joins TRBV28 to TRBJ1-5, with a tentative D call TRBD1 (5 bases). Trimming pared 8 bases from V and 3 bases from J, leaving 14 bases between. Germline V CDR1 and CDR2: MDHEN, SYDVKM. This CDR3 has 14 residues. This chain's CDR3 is CASSRGGSNQPQHF. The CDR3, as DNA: TGTGCCAGCTCAAGGGGAGGTTCCAATCAGCCCCAGCATTTT.

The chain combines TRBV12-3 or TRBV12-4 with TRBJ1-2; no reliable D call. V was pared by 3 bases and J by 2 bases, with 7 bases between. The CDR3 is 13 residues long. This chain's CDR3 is CASSFVRNYGYTF. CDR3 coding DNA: TGTGCCAGCAGTTTTGTCAGGAACTATGGCTACACCTTC.

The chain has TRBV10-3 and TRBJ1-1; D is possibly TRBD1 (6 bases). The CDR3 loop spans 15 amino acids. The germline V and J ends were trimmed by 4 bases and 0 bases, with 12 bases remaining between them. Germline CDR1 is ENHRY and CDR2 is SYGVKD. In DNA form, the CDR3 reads TGTGCCATCAGTGGGACAGCTTCAATGAACACTGAAGCTTTCTTT. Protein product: CAISGTASMNTEAFF.

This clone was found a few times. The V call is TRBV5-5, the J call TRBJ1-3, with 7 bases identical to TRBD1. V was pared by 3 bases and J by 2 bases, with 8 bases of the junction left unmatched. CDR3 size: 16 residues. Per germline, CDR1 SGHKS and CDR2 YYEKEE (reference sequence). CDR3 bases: TGTGCCAGCAGCTGGGGTCGGGGGACAGCTGGAAACACCATATATTTT. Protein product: CASSWGRGTAGNTIYF.

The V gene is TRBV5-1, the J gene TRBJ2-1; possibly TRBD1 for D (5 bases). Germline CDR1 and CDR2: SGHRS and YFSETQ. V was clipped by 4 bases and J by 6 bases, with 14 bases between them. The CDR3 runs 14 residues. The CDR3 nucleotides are TGCGCCAGCAGCGCCCAGGGCCTTAGCAATGAGCAGTTCTTC. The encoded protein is CASSAQGLSNEQFF.

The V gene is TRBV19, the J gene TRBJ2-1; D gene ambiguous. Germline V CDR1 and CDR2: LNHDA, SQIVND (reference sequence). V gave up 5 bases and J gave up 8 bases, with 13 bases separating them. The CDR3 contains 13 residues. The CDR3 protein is CASSSRSVDEQFF. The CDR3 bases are TGTGCCAGTAGTTCGAGGTCCGTGGATGAGCAGTTCTTC. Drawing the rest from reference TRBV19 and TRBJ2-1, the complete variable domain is DGGITQSPKYLFRKEGQNVTLSCEQNLNHDAMYWYRQDPGQGLRLIYYSQIVNDFQKGDIAEGYSVSREKKESFPLTVTSAQKNPTAFYLCASSSRSVDEQFFGPGTRLTVL.